Given below is one TCR beta chain in context. This receptor's antigen is unknown. The input lacks base qualities; no much larger clone sits a single base away. Receptor libraries were prepared by the immunoSEQ multiplex PCR assay. Deep sequencing of rearranged TCR beta loci, alongside multiparametric flow cytometry, was used to profile T cell repertoires. TCRdb's version of the immuneACCESS table is confined to in-frame rearrangements and falls short of the full clone set. An unresolved V gene accounts for under half of the shortfall where checked; the remainder is of unknown origin. The sample table contains around 70,000 clones; only one count was recorded for about 90% of them. 2.2% of the sample is in the top ten clones. The data were taken from a study of lymphopenia after photon versus proton radiotherapy (dated by TCRdb to the late 2010s). Turning to the overall study: Photon and proton radiation therapy were compared by the study for their immunological effects in patients with gastrointestinal tumors who developed high-grade lymphopenia. The study aimed to characterize how the two radiation modalities differ in their impact on the immune system. A cohort of under 25 patients with gastrointestinal tumors who received either photon or proton therapy and subsequently developed lymphopenia was included.

CDR1 and CDR2 are read off the germline V gene as SQVTM and ANQGSEA. Trimming removed 5 bases from V and 2 bases from J; the gene matches leave 6 bases unexplained. The CDR3 runs 15 amino acids, cysteine and phenylalanine included. Here the CDR3 DNA is all that survives: 45 bases in frame from base 1. Summary of the overall study and its limitations: Once the lymphocyte count had reached its nadir, the repertoires of photon-treated patients showed oligoclonal expansion, particularly of CD8+ Temra cells, and this expansion drove the decline in diversity. The survival association was examined only in patients who died, and the authors described better survival with proton therapy as a possibility, not as a demonstrated result. During treatment, patients who received photon therapy lost naive T cells and TCR diversity and gained effector/memory populations, whereas patients who received proton therapy remained relatively stable. Across the cohort, an inverse correlation was found between a larger post-nadir drop in TCR diversity and overall survival time among patients who died.

Recombination linked TRBV29-1 to TRBJ2-2, and TRBD2 matches 9 of the central bases. The sequence came from a woman in her 40s with cholangiocarcinoma. Sequenced here: peripheral blood, sampled from a patient treated with photon-based radiotherapy. The DNA sequence follows: TGCAGCGTTCCCATAGCGGGAGCAAACACCGGGGAGCTGTTTTTT. The resulting protein is CSVPIAGANTGELFF.